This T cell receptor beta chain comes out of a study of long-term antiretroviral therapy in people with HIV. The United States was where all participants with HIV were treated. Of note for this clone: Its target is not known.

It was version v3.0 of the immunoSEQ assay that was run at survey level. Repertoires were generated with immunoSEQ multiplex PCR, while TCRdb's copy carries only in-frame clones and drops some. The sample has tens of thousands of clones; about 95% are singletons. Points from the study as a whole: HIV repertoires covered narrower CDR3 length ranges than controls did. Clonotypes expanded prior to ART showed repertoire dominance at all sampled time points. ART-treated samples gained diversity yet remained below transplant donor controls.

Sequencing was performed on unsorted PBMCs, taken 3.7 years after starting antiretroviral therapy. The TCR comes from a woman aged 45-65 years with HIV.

The CDR3 here is CASSVGQTYSGYTF. CDR3 DNA: TGTGCCAGTAGTGTGGGACAGACCTACTCAGGCTACACCTTC. The chain employs TRBV19 and TRBJ1-2, with TRBD1 identical over 7 bases. CDR1 and CDR2 from the germline V gene are LNHDA and SQIVND (reference sequence). This CDR3 has 14 residues. V was pared by 5 bases and J by 8 bases, with 11 bases of the junction left unmatched. The complete variable domain, with remaining parts taken from reference TRBV19 and TRBJ1-2, reads DGGITQSPKYLFRKEGQNVTLSCEQNLNHDAMYWYRQDPGQGLRLIYYSQIVNDFQKGDIAEGYSVSREKKESFPLTVTSAQKNPTAFYLCASSVGQTYSGYTFGSGTRLTVV.